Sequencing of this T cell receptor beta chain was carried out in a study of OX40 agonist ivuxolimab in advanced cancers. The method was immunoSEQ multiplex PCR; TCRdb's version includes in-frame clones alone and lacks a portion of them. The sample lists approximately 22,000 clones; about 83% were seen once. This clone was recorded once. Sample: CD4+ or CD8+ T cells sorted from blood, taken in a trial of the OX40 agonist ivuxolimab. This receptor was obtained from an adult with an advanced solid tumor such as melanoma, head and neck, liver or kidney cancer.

The CDR3 coding sequence is TGTGCCAGCGGAGGGACAGGGCGGGTAGACACTGAAGCTTTCTTT. Its translation: CASGGTGRVDTEAFF. The chain is built from TRBV2 and TRBJ1-1, with TRBD1 matching 9 bases. CDR3 length equals 15 residues. With 8 bases clipped from V and 3 bases from J, the junction kept 10 bases outside the gene matches. CDR1 and CDR2 (germline): SNHLY, FYNNEI.